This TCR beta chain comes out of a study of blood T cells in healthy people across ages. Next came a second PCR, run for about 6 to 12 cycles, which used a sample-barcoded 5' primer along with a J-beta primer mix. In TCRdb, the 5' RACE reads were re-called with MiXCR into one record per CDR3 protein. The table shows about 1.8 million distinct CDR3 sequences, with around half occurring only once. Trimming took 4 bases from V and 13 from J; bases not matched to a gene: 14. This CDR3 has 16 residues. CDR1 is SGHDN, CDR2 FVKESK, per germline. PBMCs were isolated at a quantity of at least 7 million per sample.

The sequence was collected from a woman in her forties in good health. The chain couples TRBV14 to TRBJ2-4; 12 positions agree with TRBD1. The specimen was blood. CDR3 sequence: CASSRTPGQGAGEQYF. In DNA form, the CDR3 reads TGTGCCAGCAGCCGAACCCCGGGACAGGGGGCTGGAGAGCAGTACTTC.